This TCR beta chain appears in the sequencing data of a study of blood T cell repertoires in COVID-19. Study-level information: COVID-19 samples from acute and convalescent phases originated in the United States, Italy and Spain. Sample material is recorded as cDNA or gDNA derived from T cells, B-cell-depleted T cells, or PBMCs.

Germline loops: CDR1 LNHNV, CDR2 YYDKDF (reference sequence). The V and J ends lost 0 bases and 2 bases respectively, with 4 bases between them. The CDR3 length is 13 residues. Original processing methods: Amplification from reference gene primers served as the basis for estimated nucleated cell counts. Repertoires were generated with immunoSEQ multiplex PCR, while TCRdb's copy carries only in-frame clones and drops some. For V, J and clone size, that table is used; D and trimming come from the DNA. The sample lists around 200,000 clones, 75% to 90% seen once, with around 6.3% in the top ten. Sample: peripheral blood. The chain uses TRBV15 and TRBJ1-1; D call uncertain. The clonotype comes from a woman in her thirties or forties with acute or convalescent COVID-19. This chain's CDR3 is CATSRDHNTEAFF. DNA for the CDR3: TGTGCCACCAGCAGAGATCATAACACTGAAGCTTTCTTT.